What follows are 8 T cell receptor beta chains derived from one specimen sequenced in a study of blood T cell repertoires in COVID-19. Measured with immunoSEQ multiplex PCR; TCRdb has only the in-frame clones, and not every one. The sample holds under 150,000 clones; 85% to 90% are singletons and the top ten take less than 4%. Material for sequencing was peripheral blood. The source is an older woman with active COVID-19.

This clone was counted once. This chain joins TRBV6-5 and TRBJ1-3; D is uncertain. V lost 0 bases to trimming and J lost 0 bases, with 9 bases between them. The germline V gene encodes CDR1 MNHEY and CDR2 SVGAGI. CDR3 length: 16 amino acids. CDR3 sequence reads: CASSYSSGNSGNTIYF. CDR3 nucleotides: TGTGCCAGCAGTTACTCCTCAGGAAACTCTGGAAACACCATATATTTT.

The V call is TRBV15, the J call TRBJ2-2; 8 bases line up with TRBD2. V dropped 3 bases and J dropped 5; count of bases not matched to a gene: 5. Germline CDR1 and CDR2: LNHNV and YYDKDF (reference sequence). CDR3 length: 15 amino acids. The chain's CDR3 is CATSSREGWTGELFF. DNA of the CDR3: TGTGCCACCAGCAGCCGGGAGGGATGGACCGGGGAGCTGTTTTTT.

V usage is TRBV6-5 and J usage is TRBJ2-4, with a weak D call TRBD1 (7 bases). Between the trimmed V and J ends, which lost 6 bases and 7 bases, there was a span of 19 bases. The CDR3 runs to 15 residues. The germline CDR1 and CDR2 sequences are MNHEY and SVGAGI. The CDR3 region is CASRTRTGRGNIQYF. The CDR3 DNA is TGTGCCAGCAGAACTCGGACAGGCCGGGGGAACATTCAGTACTTC.

V usage is TRBV12-3 or TRBV12-4 and J usage is TRBJ1-4, with D perhaps TRBD1 (6 bases). The CDR3 loop spans 13 amino acids. V gave up 4 bases and J gave up 7 bases, with 10 bases separating them. The CDR3: CASSSGGGEKLFF. The DNA of the CDR3 is TGTGCCAGCAGTTCTGGGGGCGGTGAAAAACTGTTTTTT.

The chain has TRBV30 and TRBJ1-5, with a tentative D call TRBD1 (6 bases). The germline CDR1 and CDR2 sequences are GTSNPN and SVGIG (reference sequence). V was shortened by 3 bases and J by 1 base, with 7 bases between the two germline ends. This CDR3 region has 13 residues. The DNA of the CDR3 is TGTGCCTGGAGGGGACAAAGCAATCAGCCCCAGCATTTT. Translated, it gives CAWRGQSNQPQHF.

This chain joins TRBV6-5 and TRBJ1-2; D gene uncertain. CDR3 length: 16 amino acids. Germline V gene sequence: CDR1 MNHEY, CDR2 SVGAGI. V shed 0 bases and J shed 1 base, with 12 bases lying between them. CDR3 residues: CASSYSRTARNYGYTF. The CDR3 DNA sequence: TGTGCCAGCAGTTACTCGAGAACTGCTCGTAACTATGGCTACACCTTC.

The sample holds many counts of this clone. V usage is TRBV25-1 and J usage is TRBJ1-3, with a weak D call TRBD1 (6 bases). Germline values: CDR1 MGHDK, CDR2 SYGVNS. The CDR3 runs 15 residues. With 4 bases removed from V and 0 bases from J, the gap between germline ends came to 10 bases. CDR3 protein: CASSASRGSGNTIYF. The CDR3, as DNA: TGTGCCAGCAGTGCCTCCAGGGGCTCTGGAAACACCATATATTTT.

The V gene is TRBV7-3, the J gene TRBJ2-5; the match to TRBD1 covers 7 bases. The CDR3 is 16 residues long. Germline V gene lookup returns CDR1 SGHTA and CDR2 FQGTGA. V trimming: 3 bases; J trimming: 4 bases; junction bases outside the gene matches: 11. CDR3 residues: CASSLTGQYVGETQYF. Written as DNA, the CDR3 is TGTGCCAGCAGCTTGACGGGACAGTATGTTGGAGAGACCCAGTACTTC.